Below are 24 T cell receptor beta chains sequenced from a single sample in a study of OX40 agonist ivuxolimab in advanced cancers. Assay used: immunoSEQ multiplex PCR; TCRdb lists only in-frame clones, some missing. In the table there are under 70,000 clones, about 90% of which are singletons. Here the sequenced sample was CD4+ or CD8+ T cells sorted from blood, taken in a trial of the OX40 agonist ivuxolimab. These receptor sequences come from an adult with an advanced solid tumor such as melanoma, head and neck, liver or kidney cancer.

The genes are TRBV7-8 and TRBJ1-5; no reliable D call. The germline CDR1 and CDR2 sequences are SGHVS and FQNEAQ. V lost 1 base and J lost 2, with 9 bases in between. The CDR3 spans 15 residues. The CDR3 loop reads CASSLGRVGNQPQHF. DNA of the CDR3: TGTGCCAGCAGCTTAGGGCGAGTGGGCAATCAGCCCCAGCATTTT.

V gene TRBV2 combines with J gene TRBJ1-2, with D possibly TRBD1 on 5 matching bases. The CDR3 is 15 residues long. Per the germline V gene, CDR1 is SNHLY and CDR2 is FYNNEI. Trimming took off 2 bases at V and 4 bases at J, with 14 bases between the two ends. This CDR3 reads CASSERGTWGYGYTF. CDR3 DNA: TGTGCCAGCAGTGAACGGGGCACCTGGGGCTATGGCTACACCTTC.

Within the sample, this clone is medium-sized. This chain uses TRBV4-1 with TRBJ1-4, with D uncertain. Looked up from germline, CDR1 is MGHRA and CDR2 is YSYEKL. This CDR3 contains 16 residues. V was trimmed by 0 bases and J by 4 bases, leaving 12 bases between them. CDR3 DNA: TGCGCCAGCAGCCAAGATGGTACGGATGGTAATGAAAAACTGTTTTTT. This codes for CASSQDGTDGNEKLFF.

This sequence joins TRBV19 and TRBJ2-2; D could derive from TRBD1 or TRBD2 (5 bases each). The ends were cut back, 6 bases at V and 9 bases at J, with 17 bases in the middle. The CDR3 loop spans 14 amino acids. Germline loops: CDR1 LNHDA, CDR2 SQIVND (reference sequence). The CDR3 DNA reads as TGTGCCAGTAGCAGGGACGGTCTCGTCCGGGAGCTGTTTTTT. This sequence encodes CASSRDGLVRELFF.

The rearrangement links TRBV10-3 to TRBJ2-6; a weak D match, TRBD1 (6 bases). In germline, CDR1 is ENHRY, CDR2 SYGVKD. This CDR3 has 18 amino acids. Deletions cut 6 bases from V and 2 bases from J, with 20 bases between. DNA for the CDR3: TGTGCCATCAGCAATTCGGGACACCATGTTCCTGGGGCCAACGTCCTGACTTTC. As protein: CAISNSGHHVPGANVLTF.

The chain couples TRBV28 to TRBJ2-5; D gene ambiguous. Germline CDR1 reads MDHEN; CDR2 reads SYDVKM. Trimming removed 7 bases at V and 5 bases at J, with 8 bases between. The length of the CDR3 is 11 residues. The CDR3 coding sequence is TGTGCCAGCACCTCCGGGGAGACCCAGTACTTC. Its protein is CASTSGETQYF. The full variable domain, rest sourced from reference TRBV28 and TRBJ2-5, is DVKVTQSSRYLVKRTGEKVFLECVQDMDHENMFWYRQDPGLGLRLIYFSYDVKMKEKGDIPEGYSVSREKKERFSLILESASTNQTSMYLCASTSGETQYFGPGTRLLVL.

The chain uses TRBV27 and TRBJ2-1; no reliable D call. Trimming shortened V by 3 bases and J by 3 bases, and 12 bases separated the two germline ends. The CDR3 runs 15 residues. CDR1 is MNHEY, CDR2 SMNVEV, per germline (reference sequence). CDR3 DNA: TGTGCCAGCAGTTTGTCTGGGCTAGGCTACAATGAGCAGTTCTTC. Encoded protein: CASSLSGLGYNEQFF.

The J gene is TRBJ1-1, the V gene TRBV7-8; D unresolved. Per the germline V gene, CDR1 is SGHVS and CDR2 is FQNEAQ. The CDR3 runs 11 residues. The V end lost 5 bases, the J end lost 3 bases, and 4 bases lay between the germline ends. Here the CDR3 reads CASSHYTEAFF. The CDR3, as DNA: TGTGCCAGCAGCCACTACACTGAAGCTTTCTTT.

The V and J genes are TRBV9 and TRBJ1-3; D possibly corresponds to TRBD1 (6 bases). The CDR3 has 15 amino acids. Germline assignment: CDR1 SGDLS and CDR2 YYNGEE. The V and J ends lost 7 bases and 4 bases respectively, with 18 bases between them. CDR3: CASSLTGLPGNTIYF. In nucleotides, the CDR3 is TGTGCCAGCTCGCTTACAGGGTTGCCCGGAAACACCATATATTTT.

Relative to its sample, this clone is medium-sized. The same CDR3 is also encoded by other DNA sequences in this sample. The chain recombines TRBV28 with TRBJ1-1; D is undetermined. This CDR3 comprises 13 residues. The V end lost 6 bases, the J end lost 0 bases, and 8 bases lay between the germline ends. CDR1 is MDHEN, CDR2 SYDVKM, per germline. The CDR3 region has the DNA TGTGCCAGCAGCGGGGTCATGAACACTGAAGCTTTCTTT. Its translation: CASSGVMNTEAFF.

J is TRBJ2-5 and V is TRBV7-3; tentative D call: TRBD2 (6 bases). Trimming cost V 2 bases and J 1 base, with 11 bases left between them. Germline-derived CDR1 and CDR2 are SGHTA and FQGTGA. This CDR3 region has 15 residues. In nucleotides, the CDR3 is TGTGCCAGCAGCTTAGGTGGGGGGATCCAAGAGACCCAGTACTTC. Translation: CASSLGGGIQETQYF.

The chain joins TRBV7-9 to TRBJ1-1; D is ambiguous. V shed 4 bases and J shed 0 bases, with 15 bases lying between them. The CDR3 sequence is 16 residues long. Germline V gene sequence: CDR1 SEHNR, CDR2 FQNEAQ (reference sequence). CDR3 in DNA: TGTGCCAGCAGCTCGCAGGTAGGCAGACTGAACACTGAAGCTTTCTTT. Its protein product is CASSSQVGRLNTEAFF.

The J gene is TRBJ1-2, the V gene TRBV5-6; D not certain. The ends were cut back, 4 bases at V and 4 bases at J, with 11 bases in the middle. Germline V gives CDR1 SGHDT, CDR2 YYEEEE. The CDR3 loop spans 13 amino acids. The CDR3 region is CASSEGRGYGYTF. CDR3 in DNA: TGTGCCAGCAGCGAGGGTCGGGGCTATGGCTACACCTTC.

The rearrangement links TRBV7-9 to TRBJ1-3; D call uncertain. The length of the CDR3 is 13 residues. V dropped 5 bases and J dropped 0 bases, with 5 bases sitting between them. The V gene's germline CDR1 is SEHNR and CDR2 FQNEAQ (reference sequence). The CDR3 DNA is TGTGCCAGCAGCACGAGCTCTGGAAACACCATATATTTT. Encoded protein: CASSTSSGNTIYF.

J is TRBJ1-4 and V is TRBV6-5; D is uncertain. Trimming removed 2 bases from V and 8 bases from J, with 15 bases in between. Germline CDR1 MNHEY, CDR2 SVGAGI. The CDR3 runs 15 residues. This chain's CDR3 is CASSYATGSGEKLFF. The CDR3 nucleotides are TGTGCCAGCAGTTACGCCACCGGTTCAGGAGAAAAACTGTTTTTT.

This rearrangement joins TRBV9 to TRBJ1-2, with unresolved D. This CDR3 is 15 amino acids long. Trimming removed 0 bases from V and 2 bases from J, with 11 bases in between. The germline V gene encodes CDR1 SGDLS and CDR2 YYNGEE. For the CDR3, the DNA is TGTGCCAGCAGCGTAGTGATCGGGTCAAACTATGGCTACACCTTC. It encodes CASSVVIGSNYGYTF.

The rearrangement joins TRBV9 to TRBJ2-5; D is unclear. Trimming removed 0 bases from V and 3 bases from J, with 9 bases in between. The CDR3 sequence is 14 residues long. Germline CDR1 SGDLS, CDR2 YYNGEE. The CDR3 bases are TGTGCCAGCAGCGTAGGGGTAGGGAAAGAGACCCAGTACTTC. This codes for CASSVGVGKETQYF.

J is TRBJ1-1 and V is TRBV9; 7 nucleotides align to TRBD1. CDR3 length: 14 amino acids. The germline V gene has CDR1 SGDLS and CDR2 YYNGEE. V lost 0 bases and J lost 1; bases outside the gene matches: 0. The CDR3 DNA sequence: TGTGCCAGCAGCGTAGGGGACAGGAACACTGAAGCTTTCTTT. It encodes CASSVGDRNTEAFF.

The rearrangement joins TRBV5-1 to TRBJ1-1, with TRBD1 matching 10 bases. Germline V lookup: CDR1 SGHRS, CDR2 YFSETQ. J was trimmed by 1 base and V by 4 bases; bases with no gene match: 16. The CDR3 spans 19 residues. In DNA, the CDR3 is TGCGCCAGCAGCGGCATCCGGGACAGGGGCGGTATATCGAACACTGAAGCTTTCTTT. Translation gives CASSGIRDRGGISNTEAFF.

The chain's CDR3 is CASSLLGRDQETQYF. The CDR3, as DNA: TGTGCCAGTAGTTTATTAGGGCGGGACCAAGAGACCCAGTACTTC. The rearrangement links TRBV19 to TRBJ2-5; tentative D call: TRBD2 (5 bases). Per germline, CDR1 LNHDA and CDR2 SQIVND (reference sequence). The V and J ends lost 5 bases and 0 bases respectively, with 13 bases between them. This CDR3 is built from 15 residues.

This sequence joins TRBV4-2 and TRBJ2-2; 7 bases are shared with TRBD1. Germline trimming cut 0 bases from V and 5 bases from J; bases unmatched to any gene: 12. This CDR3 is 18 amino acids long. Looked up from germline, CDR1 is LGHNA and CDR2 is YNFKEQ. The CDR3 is CASSQEVLQGRGTGELFF. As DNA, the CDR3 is TGTGCCAGCAGCCAAGAAGTGCTACAGGGGCGCGGAACCGGGGAGCTGTTTTTT.

The CDR3 region has the DNA TGTGCCAGCAGCCAAGAGGGTGGGCAAGAGACCCAGTACTTC. Translating it yields CASSQEGGQETQYF. The chain carries TRBV4-2 and TRBJ2-5; D is ambiguous. The germline gives CDR1 LGHNA, CDR2 YNFKEQ. Trimming took 0 bases from V and 2 from J, leaving 7 bases between them. CDR3 size: 14 residues.

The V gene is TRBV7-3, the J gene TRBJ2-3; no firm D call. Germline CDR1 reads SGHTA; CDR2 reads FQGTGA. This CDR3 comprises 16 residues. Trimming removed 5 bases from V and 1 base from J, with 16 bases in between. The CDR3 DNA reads TGTGCCAGCAGCCTTTTGGGTCAGCTGGGCACAGATACGCAGTATTTT. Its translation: CASSLLGQLGTDTQYF.

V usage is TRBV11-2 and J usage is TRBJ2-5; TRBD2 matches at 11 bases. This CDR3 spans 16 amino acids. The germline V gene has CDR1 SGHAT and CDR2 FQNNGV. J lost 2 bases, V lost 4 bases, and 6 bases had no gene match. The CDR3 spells CASSSLLAGEQETQYF. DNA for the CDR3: TGTGCCAGCAGCTCATTACTAGCGGGGGAACAAGAGACCCAGTACTTC.